A single sample is the source of the 23 T cell receptor beta chains below, sequenced in a study of molecular identifiers for immune sequencing clone quantification. TCRdb re-derived calls from the PCR reads in MiXCR, one entry per CDR3 protein. The sample carries just under 650,000 distinct CDR3 sequences, less than 20% recorded once. Source material: naive CD8+ T cells from blood, with Jurkat cell RNA spiked in. Subset described: FACS-sorted CD8+CD4-CCR7+CD45RA+ naive T cells. These receptors originate from a human donor in good health. Some libraries in this study had Jurkat cell RNA spiked in.

This clonotype was observed once. Because it lacks the conserved phenylalanine or tryptophan at the end, this CDR3 is likely a read error. The gene calls are TRBV10-2 and TRBJ2-7; the D gene is possibly TRBD2 (5 bases). V lost 2 bases and J lost 3, with 14 bases in between. Germline CDR1 WSHSY, CDR2 SAAADI. There are 15 residues in the CDR3. The chain's CDR3 is CASSETSRSNYEQYL. CDR3 sequence (DNA): TGCGCCAGCAGTGAGACTAGTAGGAGCAACTACGAGCAGTACCTC.

This clonotype has only a few counts. The V and J genes are TRBV5-6 and TRBJ2-5; unclear D gene. This CDR3 is built from 16 residues. V dropped 0 bases and J dropped 3 bases, with 15 bases sitting between them. Germline loops: CDR1 SGHDT, CDR2 YYEEEE. The CDR3 reads CASSLVTVVRKETQYF. In DNA, the CDR3 is TGTGCCAGCAGCTTGGTTACGGTGGTTAGAAAAGAGACCCAGTACTTC.

This clonotype was picked up many times. This rearrangement joins TRBV7-2 to TRBJ2-3, with 9 positions matching TRBD2. CDR1 SGHTA and CDR2 FQGNSA come from the germline V gene. Trimming cost V 4 bases and J 4 bases; bases outside gene matches: 12. The CDR3 sequence is 17 residues long. The CDR3 nucleotides read TGTGCCAGCAGCTCTCTAGCGGGGCCCCTTCCCGCAGATACGCAGTATTTT. This encodes CASSSLAGPLPADTQYF.

The chain's CDR3 is CATSDDQGTGAGELFF. For the CDR3, the DNA is TGTGCCACCAGTGATGATCAAGGGACAGGGGCCGGGGAGCTGTTTTTT. This chain uses TRBV24-1 with TRBJ2-2; 10 positions match TRBD1. Germline CDR1 KGHDR, CDR2 SFDVKD. The CDR3 runs to 16 residues. The V segment lost 3 bases and the J segment 6 bases; nucleotides outside the gene matches: 6.

In its sample, this clonotype was seen a few times. The V and J genes are TRBV27 and TRBJ2-7, with D hard to call. Trimming cost V 6 bases and J 6 bases, with 18 bases left between them. CDR1 MNHEY and CDR2 SMNVEV come from the germline V gene (reference sequence). The CDR3 is made up of 14 amino acids. This CDR3 is CASRQGPKGFEQYF. CDR3 bases: TGTGCCAGCAGGCAAGGGCCAAAGGGCTTCGAGCAGTACTTC.

This clonotype appeared many times. V is TRBV4-3 and J is TRBJ2-7; D gene ambiguous. CDR3 length: 13 amino acids. Germline V gene data show CDR1 as LGHNA and CDR2 as YSLEER. Trimming pared 0 bases from V and 3 bases from J, leaving 6 bases between. The CDR3 bases are TGCGCCAGCAGCCAAGATGTCAGCTACGAGCAGTACTTC. Amino acids: CASSQDVSYEQYF.

This clonotype was detected a few times. The rearrangement joins TRBV2 to TRBJ1-2; no definite D call. Germline CDR1 is SNHLY and CDR2 is FYNNEI. This CDR3 comprises 15 residues. V was cut by 0 bases and J by 4 bases, with 12 bases left in between. CDR3 bases: TGTGCCAGCAGTGAAGCTGCCAGCCGGACCTATGGCTACACCTTC. Translating it yields CASSEAASRTYGYTF.

This clonotype came up a few times. This chain's CDR3 is CASSVARTGELFF. CDR3 bases: TGTGCCAGCAGTGTTGCACGTACCGGGGAGCTGTTTTTT. The J gene is TRBJ2-2, the V gene TRBV6-5; no firm D call. Germline CDR1 and CDR2: MNHEY and SVGAGI. The CDR3 is 13 amino acids. V gave up 5 bases and J gave up 5 bases, with 9 bases separating them.

This clonotype was counted at least ten times. The chain combines TRBV21-1 with TRBJ1-5. TRBV21-1 is recorded as a pseudogene. This CDR3 spans 13 amino acids. The CDR3 coding sequence is TGTGCCAGACAGGTGACCGTCGATCAGCCCCAGCATTTT. It encodes CARQVTVDQPQHF.

This clonotype was observed at least ten times. The rearrangement uses TRBV18 and TRBJ2-7, with unresolved D. The germline CDR1 and CDR2 sequences are KGHSH and LQKENI. The CDR3 is made up of 14 amino acids. Trimming removed 3 bases at V and 3 bases at J, with 12 bases between. The CDR3 protein is CASSPPPPGYEQYF. The CDR3 DNA reads TGTGCCAGCTCACCCCCCCCGCCCGGCTACGAGCAGTACTTC.

Concerning this clonotype itself: A much larger clonotype is one base distant, so this may be a read error. CDR3 nucleotide sequence: TGTGCCAGCAGCTTAGATAGGTTGCCCGGGGAGCTGTTTTTT. Amino acid sequence: CASSLDRLPGELFF. This chain links TRBV7-9 with TRBJ2-2; D unclear. Trimming took off 1 base at V and 6 bases at J, with 9 bases between the two ends. Germline CDR1 is SEHNR and CDR2 is FQNEAQ (reference sequence). The CDR3 runs to 14 residues.

This clonotype has at least ten counts. V and J are TRBV4-2 and TRBJ2-7; TRBD2 might be the D (6 bases). Trimming removed 0 bases from V and 2 bases from J, with 17 bases in between. The germline gives CDR1 LGHNA, CDR2 YNFKEQ. The length of the CDR3 is 17 residues. CDR3 nucleotides: TGTGCCAGCAGCCAAGATCTGGTGTGGACTACGACCTACGAGCAGTACTTC. Its protein product is CASSQDLVWTTTYEQYF.

In this sample, this clonotype turned up a few times. The gene calls are TRBV27 and TRBJ2-7; the D is unclear. Germline-derived CDR1 and CDR2 are MNHEY and SMNVEV (reference sequence). This CDR3 comprises 15 residues. V lost 2 bases, J lost 2 bases, and 13 bases lay in between. The CDR3 is CASSLGPTPTYEQYF. The CDR3 bases are TGTGCCAGCAGTTTAGGGCCGACCCCGACCTACGAGCAGTACTTC.

This clonotype was found many times. The CDR3 loop is CASSLAPGTTEKLFF. The CDR3 DNA sequence: TGTGCCAGCAGCTTAGCCCCAGGGACAACTGAAAAACTGTTTTTT. This rearrangement joins TRBV7-9 to TRBJ1-4, with D possibly being TRBD1 (6 bases). The CDR3 has 15 amino acids. Germline V gene sequence: CDR1 SEHNR, CDR2 FQNEAQ (reference sequence). V gave up 0 bases and J gave up 7 bases, with 12 bases separating them.

This clonotype was counted many times. The chain combines TRBV6-5 with TRBJ1-5, with unresolved D. This CDR3 comprises 13 residues. Germline CDR1 and CDR2: MNHEY and SVGAGI. Trimming pared 6 bases from V and 10 bases from J, leaving 16 bases between. CDR3 sequence: CASSLQAASPQHF. The CDR3 nucleotides are TGTGCCAGCAGCCTTCAAGCGGCCTCTCCCCAGCATTTT.

Of note for this clonotype: One base away lies a much larger clone, so this may be a sequencing read error. The CDR3 here is CASSSEPCRDSYGYTF. CDR3 sequence (DNA): TGTGCCAGCAGTTCAGAACCCTGCCGGGACAGCTATGGCTACACCTTC. The V call is TRBV27, the J call TRBJ1-2; 7 nucleotides agree with TRBD1. The CDR3 has 16 amino acids. Germline V gene sequence: CDR1 MNHEY, CDR2 SMNVEV (reference sequence). Losses at the gene ends were 4 bases for V and 4 bases for J; bases not matched to a gene: 12.

At least ten counts were recorded for this clonotype. The chain employs TRBV3-1 and TRBJ2-3, with 9 positions matching TRBD2. V shed 0 bases and J 2 bases; nucleotides not matched to a gene: 6. From germline, CDR1 is LGHDT and CDR2 YNNKEL (reference sequence). The CDR3 contains 17 residues. As DNA, the CDR3 is TGTGCCAGCAGCCAAGATCCCAGCGGGGGGTCCACAGATACGCAGTATTTT. Its protein is CASSQDPSGGSTDTQYF.

This clonotype was counted ten times or more. The chain employs TRBV29-1 and TRBJ2-7; no reliable D call. This CDR3 region has 13 residues. Trimming stripped 0 bases from V and 6 bases from J, with 12 bases between. The germline V gene has CDR1 SQVTM and CDR2 ANQGSEA. The CDR3 reads CSVEEVLIGEQYF. The CDR3 DNA reads as TGCAGCGTTGAAGAGGTGCTGATAGGCGAGCAGTACTTC.

This clonotype was found many times. J is TRBJ2-5 and V is TRBV28, with no clear D. The CDR3 spans 12 residues. The V end was cut by 5 bases, the J end by 4 bases, with 8 bases between. Germline loops: CDR1 MDHEN, CDR2 SYDVKM. CDR3 region: CASSRAGETQYF. CDR3 sequence (DNA): TGTGCCAGCAGTAGGGCTGGAGAGACCCAGTACTTC.

In its sample, this clonotype was seen many times. V usage is TRBV6-5 and J usage is TRBJ2-5; 9 positions match TRBD1. Per germline, CDR1 MNHEY and CDR2 SVGAGI. J lost 5 bases, V lost 8 bases, and 6 bases had no gene match. This CDR3 has 13 residues. CDR3 amino acids: CASGDRAGETQYF. DNA for the CDR3: TGTGCCAGCGGGGACAGGGCAGGGGAGACCCAGTACTTC.

In this sample, this clonotype turned up many times. The J gene is TRBJ2-7, the V gene TRBV30; no definite D call. CDR3 length: 12 amino acids. The germline CDR1 and CDR2 sequences are GTSNPN and SVGIG (reference sequence). V lost 2 bases and J 3 bases, leaving 8 bases between the germline ends. CDR3 nucleotide sequence: TGTGCCTGGAGTTCCGGAGTCTACGAGCAGTACTTC. Translation: CAWSSGVYEQYF.

To note about this clonotype: A much larger clonotype is one base distant, so this may be a read error. The chain uses TRBV10-3 and TRBJ2-3, with 7 bases that match TRBD1. The germline CDR1 and CDR2 sequences are ENHRY and SYGVKD. This CDR3 has 15 amino acids. The CDR3 spells CAISGTGRGTDTQCF. Here the CDR3 DNA reads TGTGCCATCAGTGGGACAGGAAGGGGCACAGATACGCAGTGTTTT.

This clonotype came up a few times. V is TRBV9 and J is TRBJ2-3; the match to TRBD2 covers 14 bases. This CDR3 is 15 amino acids long. Trimming took 7 bases from V and 8 from J; bases not matched to a gene: 9. Germline V gene data show CDR1 as SGDLS and CDR2 as YYNGEE. The CDR3 DNA sequence: TGTGCCAGCGACGGGACTAGCGGGGGAGGGGCTACGCAGTATTTT. This translates into CASDGTSGGGATQYF.